Below are 26 T cell receptor beta chains sequenced from a single sample in a study of blood T cells in healthy people across ages (dated by TCRdb to between 2015 and 2017). The library was obtained by 5' RACE. The sequencing machine was an Illumina HiSeq 2500. A second PCR of about 6 to 11 cycles was performed with a sample-barcoded 5' primer and a J-beta primer mix. TCRdb itself trimmed the public reads at Q25 with fastp, ran MiXCR and retained productive beta chains. Rows with a matching CDR3 protein are joined into one entry that keeps the most common DNA and genes. In this sample the table shows 1.5 million to 2 million distinct CDR3 sequences, around 50% of which occur a single time. The ten biggest clones cover approximately 2.1% of the sample. The specimen was blood. The receptors here all came from a woman in her 40s in good health.

This clonotype occurred a few times. The rearrangement links TRBV10-3 to TRBJ2-1, with TRBD1 matching 7 bases. CDR1 is ENHRY, CDR2 SYGVKD, per germline. The CDR3 extends over 16 amino acids. With V trimmed by 4 bases and J by 5 bases, 11 bases remained unmatched. The CDR3 coding sequence is TGTGCCATCAGTGGTCCGACAGGGTCAGGGGACAATGAGCAGTTCTTC. It encodes CAISGPTGSGDNEQFF.

The V and J genes are TRBV29-1 and TRBJ2-3; D unresolved. The V and J ends lost 8 bases and 4 bases respectively, with 10 bases between them. CDR1 and CDR2 (germline): SQVTM, ANQGSEA. This CDR3 has 11 residues. CDR3 sequence (DNA): TGCAGCACAGAAGATGCAGATACGCAGTATTTT. This translates into CSTEDADTQYF.

This clonotype was seen a few times. The chain carries TRBV12-3 or TRBV12-4 and TRBJ1-2, with 10 bases aligning to TRBD1. Trimming removed 2 bases from V and 7 bases from J; junction bases left unmatched: 7. The CDR3 covers 15 residues. In nucleotides, the CDR3 is TGTGCCAGCAGTTTAAGGGGACAGGGGCCCGGTGGCTACACCTTC. Its protein product is CASSLRGQGPGGYTF.

The chain joins TRBV29-1 to TRBJ1-3; TRBD1 matches at 9 bases. V lost 4 bases to trimming and J lost 1 base; unmatched junction nucleotides: 2. This CDR3 has 14 amino acids. Per the germline V gene, CDR1 is SQVTM and CDR2 is ANQGSEA. DNA of the CDR3: TGCAGCGTTGTCGGGACAGGGTCTGGAAACACCATATATTTT. This codes for CSVVGTGSGNTIYF.

The chain uses TRBV4-3 and TRBJ1-4, with D tentatively TRBD1 (6 bases). Germline V gene lookup returns CDR1 LGHNA and CDR2 YSLEER. The CDR3 is 17 residues long. Trimming took off 0 bases at V and 7 bases at J, with 18 bases between the two ends. The CDR3 is CASSQDSSGGLGEKLFF. DNA for the CDR3: TGCGCCAGCAGCCAAGATTCGAGTGGGGGCTTGGGTGAAAAACTGTTTTTT.

The chain carries TRBV19 and TRBJ2-1; TRBD2 matches 7 bases. J gave up 2 bases and V 8 bases, and 12 bases lay outside the gene matches. The germline CDR1 and CDR2 sequences are LNHDA and SQIVND (reference sequence). This CDR3 has 16 amino acids. The CDR3 coding sequence is TGTGCCAGTTCTCCTTATAGCGGGCTACCCTACAATGAGCAGTTCTTC. Residues: CASSPYSGLPYNEQFF.

This clonotype has just a few counts. The chain combines TRBV5-6 with TRBJ2-5; no definite D call. Germline CDR1 reads SGHDT; CDR2 reads YYEEEE. Trimming removed 1 base at V and 5 bases at J, with 15 bases between. This CDR3 has 15 residues. CDR3 in DNA: TGTGCCAGCAGCTTGCTTCCGCGGCCCTTTGAGACCCAGTACTTC. Translation gives CASSLLPRPFETQYF.

For the CDR3, the DNA is TGTGCCAGCAGTTACTCGAGGCCCCAACAGGGGACTAGCACAGATACGCAGTATTTT. Translation gives CASSYSRPQQGTSTDTQYF. The genes are TRBV6-5 and TRBJ2-3, with D perhaps TRBD1 (7 bases). The CDR3 is made up of 19 amino acids. Trimming left V 0 bases short and J 0 bases short, with 19 bases between. CDR1 and CDR2 (germline): MNHEY, SVGAGI.

The V call is TRBV20-1, the J call TRBJ1-1; 11 nucleotides agree with TRBD1. This CDR3 is 17 amino acids long. V was clipped by 0 bases and J by 6 bases; unmatched bases: 12. Germline CDR1 is DFQATT and CDR2 is SNEGSKA (reference sequence). CDR3 sequence: CSARDRDRGARAAEAFF. The CDR3 DNA is TGCAGTGCTAGAGACCGGGACAGGGGGGCTAGGGCCGCTGAAGCTTTCTTT.

The chain carries TRBV4-3 and TRBJ1-6; 7 bases fit TRBD1. This CDR3 has 19 amino acids. Trimming at V came to 0 bases and at J to 4 bases, leaving 12 bases not matched to a gene. From germline, CDR1 is LGHNA and CDR2 YSLEER. CDR3 in amino acids: CASSQDAPDRDTYNSPLHF. CDR3 sequence (DNA): TGCGCCAGCAGCCAAGATGCGCCCGACAGGGATACTTATAATTCACCCCTCCACTTT.

This rearrangement joins TRBV29-1 to TRBJ1-1; the D is unclear. In germline, CDR1 is SQVTM, CDR2 ANQGSEA. The CDR3 is made up of 14 amino acids. V lost 0 bases to trimming and J lost 5 bases, with 13 bases between them. The DNA for the CDR3 is TGCAGCGTTGAAGAATCAGCTGGTGGGACTGAAGCTTTCTTT. Translating gives CSVEESAGGTEAFF.

V and J are TRBV6-2 or TRBV6-3 and TRBJ2-1; 11 bases match TRBD1. This CDR3 has 20 residues. Germline trimming cut 5 bases from V and 0 bases from J; bases unmatched to any gene: 15. Germline CDR1 reads MNHEY; CDR2 reads SVGEGT. Here the CDR3 reads CASSHLRDRGIVSSYNEQFF. The CDR3 coding sequence is TGTGCCAGCAGTCATCTCCGGGACAGGGGGATCGTAAGCTCCTACAATGAGCAGTTCTTC.

Only one count was recorded for this clonotype. J is TRBJ2-5 and V is TRBV7-9, with D unclear. The J call may be incorrect, as the DNA end agrees better with TRBJ2-7. Germline V gene data show CDR1 as SEHNR and CDR2 as FQNEAQ (reference sequence). CDR3 length: 13 amino acids. Written as DNA, the CDR3 is TGTGCCAGCAGCTTCGTTGATTTTGGCGAGCAGTACTTC. As protein: CASSFVDFGEQYF.

This clonotype was counted only a few times. The rearrangement links TRBV20-1 to TRBJ2-1; D tentatively fits TRBD1 or TRBD2 (6 bases each). Per the germline V gene, CDR1 is DFQATT and CDR2 is SNEGSKA (reference sequence). The CDR3 totals 14 residues. With 4 bases removed from V and 0 bases from J, the gap between germline ends came to 10 bases. The CDR3 sequence: CSANGGGSYNEQFF. The CDR3 bases are TGCAGTGCTAACGGGGGCGGCTCCTACAATGAGCAGTTCTTC.

The rearrangement joins TRBV13 to TRBJ2-7; D might be TRBD1 (5 bases). CDR1 PRHDT and CDR2 FYEKMQ come from the germline V gene (reference sequence). This CDR3 contains 15 residues. With 3 bases removed from V and 2 bases from J, the gap between germline ends came to 14 bases. CDR3 loop: CASSFAYRTPYEQYF. The CDR3 DNA reads as TGTGCCAGCAGCTTTGCTTACAGGACCCCCTACGAGCAGTACTTC.

The sample holds a few counts of this clonotype. The chain couples TRBV20-1 to TRBJ2-7; the D is unclear. The CDR3 sequence is 14 residues long. From germline, CDR1 is DFQATT and CDR2 SNEGSKA (reference sequence). Trimming took off 5 bases at V and 6 bases at J, with 20 bases between the two ends. CDR3 sequence (DNA): TGCAGTGCTGCGACGGCTCAACGCTCCAGCGAGCAGTACTTC. It is translated as CSAATAQRSSEQYF.

The rearrangement joins TRBV6-1 to TRBJ1-4, with D tentatively TRBD1 (5 bases). The CDR3 is made up of 14 amino acids. In germline, CDR1 is MNHNS, CDR2 SASEGT. V was shortened by 6 bases and J by 0 bases, with 8 bases between the two germline ends. The CDR3 sequence: CASRVTATNEKLFF. The CDR3 nucleotides are TGTGCCAGCAGGGTGACAGCAACTAATGAAAAACTGTTTTTT.

The chain carries TRBV20-1 and TRBJ1-6; tentative D call: TRBD1 (5 bases). Per the germline V gene, CDR1 is DFQATT and CDR2 is SNEGSKA (reference sequence). With 4 bases removed from V and 8 bases from J, the gap between germline ends came to 12 bases. The CDR3 is 13 residues long. CDR3 nucleotides: TGCAGTGCTACGACAGCGGGGGATTCACCCCTCCACTTT. Encoded protein: CSATTAGDSPLHF.

The chain combines TRBV5-1 with TRBJ2-7; 12 bases agree with TRBD2. From germline, CDR1 is SGHRS and CDR2 YFSETQ. This CDR3 comprises 19 residues. V lost 7 bases and J lost 7; bases outside the gene matches: 24. The chain's CDR3 is CASGFPSSGGASGANEQYF. The CDR3 nucleotides are TGCGCCAGCGGATTTCCTTCTAGCGGGGGGGCGAGTGGGGCCAATGAGCAGTACTTC.

V usage is TRBV4-1 and J usage is TRBJ2-7; TRBD2 aligns across 12 bases. With V trimmed by 1 base and J by 3 bases, 13 bases remained unmatched. This CDR3 is built from 19 residues. Germline V gives CDR1 MGHRA, CDR2 YSYEKL. The CDR3 spells CASSQVPSGGAQQIYEQYF. CDR3 in DNA: TGCGCCAGCAGCCAAGTTCCTAGCGGGGGGGCCCAACAAATCTACGAGCAGTACTTC.

The J gene is TRBJ2-5, the V gene TRBV7-6; D call uncertain. The CDR3 is 14 amino acids. Per germline, CDR1 SGHVS and CDR2 FNYEAQ. The V and J ends lost 1 base and 3 bases respectively, with 9 bases between them. The CDR3 is CASSLEPGEETQYF. CDR3 coding DNA: TGTGCCAGCAGCTTAGAACCAGGAGAAGAGACCCAGTACTTC.

The chain's CDR3 is CASSEVGGQETQYF. CDR3 bases: TGTGCCAGCAGTGAGGTGGGGGGACAAGAGACCCAGTACTTC. This chain connects TRBV2 to TRBJ2-5; TRBD2 is a possible D gene (6 bases). V lost 3 bases to trimming and J lost 2 bases, with 10 bases between them. CDR1 is SNHLY and CDR2 is FYNNEI in the germline V gene. The CDR3 consists of 14 residues.

The CDR3 DNA sequence: TGTGCCAGCAGGGAGGGAAAGGGGACCGGGGAGCTGTTTTTT. Translated: CASREGKGTGELFF. The chain joins TRBV2 to TRBJ2-2, with a tentative D call TRBD2 (6 bases). CDR3 size: 14 residues. Per the germline V gene, CDR1 is SNHLY and CDR2 is FYNNEI. V gave up 6 bases and J gave up 5 bases, with 13 bases separating them.

J is TRBJ2-5 and V is TRBV27; TRBD2 agrees at 14 bases. Germline CDR1 reads MNHEY; CDR2 reads SMNVEV (reference sequence). V shed 8 bases and J 6 bases; nucleotides not matched to a gene: 14. This CDR3 is built from 17 residues. CDR3 nucleotide sequence: TGTGCCAGCTCGACCCCGGGACTAGCGGGGGCTGGGAAGACCCAGTACTTC. Translated: CASSTPGLAGAGKTQYF.

This clonotype has just a few counts. The gene calls are TRBV28 and TRBJ2-6; 7 bases fit TRBD2. Unmatched junction bases numbered 9, after V lost 4 bases and J lost 0 bases. This CDR3 spans 18 amino acids. Germline CDR1 reads MDHEN; CDR2 reads SYDVKM. CDR3 coding DNA: TGTGCCAGCAGTTCTCCGATTGGGGGGGGCTCTGGGGCCAACGTCCTGACTTTC. Translated, it gives CASSSPIGGGSGANVLTF.

The chain is built from TRBV15 and TRBJ2-1; a weak D match, TRBD1 (6 bases). Germline V gene lookup returns CDR1 LNHNV and CDR2 YYDKDF (reference sequence). CDR3 length: 15 residues. The V end was cut by 2 bases, the J end by 6 bases, with 14 bases between. Here the CDR3 reads CATSRTQTGRNEQFF. In nucleotides, the CDR3 is TGTGCCACCAGCAGAACGCAAACAGGGCGCAATGAGCAGTTCTTC.